The 30 T cell receptor beta chains presented below share a single source sample, sequenced in a study of cytomegalovirus exposure and HLA in healthy donors. Use of 60 Vbeta and 13 Jbeta primers characterized the PCR. The repertoire was sequenced with immunoSEQ multiplex PCR; TCRdb's copy has only in-frame clones and lacks some. This sample has about 180,000 clones; more than 60% occur once, and the top ten carry about 1.5%. The sequenced material came from PBMCs. The receptor source for this set is a man between 18 and 35 years old in good health and CMV-seronegative.

The rearrangement uses TRBV7-2 and TRBJ2-3, with 8 bases matching TRBD2. V lost 3 bases and J lost 4; bases outside the gene matches: 3. The CDR3 loop spans 14 amino acids. Germline loops: CDR1 SGHTA, CDR2 FQGNSA. The CDR3 sequence: CASSFTGGADTQYF. As DNA, the CDR3 is TGTGCCAGCAGCTTTACGGGGGGGGCAGATACGCAGTATTTT.

V gene TRBV7-6 combines with J gene TRBJ2-3; D gene uncertain. CDR1 and CDR2 from the germline V gene are SGHVS and FNYEAQ. This CDR3 contains 12 residues. V was cut by 5 bases and J by 2 bases, with 5 bases left in between. Here the CDR3 reads CASSPYTDTQYF. As DNA, the CDR3 is TGTGCCAGCAGCCCCTACACAGATACGCAGTATTTT.

V and J are TRBV5-8 and TRBJ2-3, with D tentatively TRBD2 (5 bases). Per germline, CDR1 SGHTS and CDR2 YDEGEE. Trimming removed 4 bases from V and 0 bases from J, with 15 bases in between. This CDR3 has 16 amino acids. DNA of the CDR3: TGTGCCAGCAGCCAATGGAGCGGTCTTAGCACAGATACGCAGTATTTT. It codes for CASSQWSGLSTDTQYF. The full variable domain, rest sourced from reference TRBV5-8 and TRBJ2-3, is EAGVTQSPTHLIKTRGQQATLRCSPISGHTSVYWYQQALGLGLQFLLWYDEGEERNRGNFPPRFSGRQFPNYSSELNVNALELEDSALYLCASSQWSGLSTDTQYFGPGTRLTVL.

V usage is TRBV28 and J usage is TRBJ2-3; D might be TRBD1 (6 bases). The germline V gene encodes CDR1 MDHEN and CDR2 SYDVKM. This CDR3 contains 17 residues. The V end was cut by 5 bases, the J end by 0 bases, with 18 bases between. CDR3 sequence: CASSTNREGHSTDTQYF. The CDR3 region has the DNA TGTGCCAGCAGTACAAACAGGGAAGGACACAGCACAGATACGCAGTATTTT.

V is TRBV5-6 and J is TRBJ2-7, with 8 bases lining up with TRBD1. The ends lost 0 bases at V and 3 bases at J; junction bases unmatched: 2. The CDR3 runs to 14 residues. The germline gives CDR1 SGHDT, CDR2 YYEEEE. CDR3 sequence: CASSLGQGNYEQYF. CDR3 coding DNA: TGTGCCAGCAGCTTGGGACAGGGGAACTACGAGCAGTACTTC.

The gene calls are TRBV7-9 and TRBJ2-7; maybe TRBD1 (5 bases). Germline CDR1 is SEHNR and CDR2 is FQNEAQ (reference sequence). There are 16 residues in the CDR3. V lost 6 bases to trimming and J lost 0 bases, with 18 bases between them. The chain's CDR3 is CASRAFIAGHSYEQYF. In nucleotides, the CDR3 is TGTGCCAGCAGGGCGTTTATAGCAGGGCACTCCTACGAGCAGTACTTC. Drawing the rest from reference TRBV7-9 and TRBJ2-7, the complete variable domain is DTGVSQNPRHKITKRGQNVTFRCDPISEHNRLYWYRQTLGQGPEFLTYFQNEAQLEKSRLLSDRFSAERPKGSFSTLEIQRTEQGDSAMYLCASRAFIAGHSYEQYFGPGTRLTVT.

This chain joins TRBV19 and TRBJ1-1; D is possibly TRBD1 (5 bases). The CDR3 loop spans 17 amino acids. Germline values: CDR1 LNHDA, CDR2 SQIVND (reference sequence). The V and J ends lost 4 bases and 0 bases respectively, with 18 bases between them. CDR3 DNA: TGTGCCAGTAGTACCCCCGAAGACAGCGAGATGAACACTGAAGCTTTCTTT. Translating it yields CASSTPEDSEMNTEAFF.

The rearrangement links TRBV28 to TRBJ2-1; TRBD2 is a possible D gene (6 bases). Trimming took off 4 bases at V and 4 bases at J, with 14 bases between the two ends. The CDR3 consists of 15 residues. From germline, CDR1 is MDHEN and CDR2 SYDVKM. CDR3 nucleotides: TGTGCCAGCAGTTCCGGGACTCTAACTTACAATGAGCAGTTCTTC. It translates to CASSSGTLTYNEQFF.

V gene TRBV10-3 combines with J gene TRBJ2-3; no firm D call. In germline, CDR1 is ENHRY, CDR2 SYGVKD. The CDR3 extends over 12 amino acids. Trimming pared 5 bases from V and 4 bases from J, leaving 7 bases between. The chain's CDR3 is CAISPVPDTQYF. The DNA for the CDR3 is TGTGCCATCAGTCCAGTTCCAGATACGCAGTATTTT.

The chain joins TRBV23-1 to TRBJ1-2; D gene unclear. TRBV23-1 carries the ORF label, with uncertain function. V lost 6 bases to trimming and J lost 4 bases, with 15 bases between them. The CDR3 totals 14 residues. The CDR3 region is CASRVPGHCYGYTF. The CDR3, as DNA: TGCGCCAGCAGGGTTCCGGGTCATTGCTATGGCTACACCTTC.

This CDR3 reads CASSQEALAGVEAGDTQYF. The CDR3, as DNA: TGCGCCAGCAGCCAAGAGGCGCTAGCGGGAGTGGAGGCAGGAGATACGCAGTATTTT. The chain employs TRBV4-3 and TRBJ2-3, with 10 bases aligning to TRBD2. The CDR3 has 19 residues. Losses at the gene ends were 0 bases for V and 5 bases for J; bases not matched to a gene: 14. Germline CDR1 is LGHNA and CDR2 is YSLEER.

The CDR3 here is CASSLEQRESPDTQYF. CDR3 sequence (DNA): TGCGCCAGCAGCTTGGAGCAGCGGGAGTCGCCAGATACGCAGTATTTT. The chain employs TRBV5-1 and TRBJ2-3, with 8 bases matching TRBD2. After removal of 0 bases from V and 4 bases from J, the junction contained 7 bases not matched to a gene. The CDR3 has 16 amino acids. Per the germline V gene, CDR1 is SGHRS and CDR2 is YFSETQ.

The CDR3, as DNA: TGTGCCAGCAGTACAGGACAGGGGGTAAAACTGTTTTTT. This encodes CASSTGQGVKLFF. The chain has TRBV6-5 and TRBJ1-4; TRBD1 agrees at 10 bases. Germline assignment: CDR1 MNHEY and CDR2 SVGAGI. The CDR3 loop spans 13 amino acids. V dropped 5 bases and J dropped 10; count of bases not matched to a gene: 4.

The CDR3 here is CASSQGLADSSYEQYF. CDR3 DNA: TGCGCCAGCAGCCAGGGACTAGCGGACAGCTCCTACGAGCAGTACTTC. The chain has TRBV4-3 and TRBJ2-7; 11 bases line up with TRBD2. The V gene's germline CDR1 is LGHNA and CDR2 YSLEER. The CDR3 loop spans 16 amino acids. V was clipped by 3 bases and J by 0 bases; unmatched bases: 4.

CDR3 DNA: TGTGCCAGCAGTGAACCCAGGGTGGGGGAAAAACTGTTTTTT. As protein: CASSEPRVGEKLFF. This chain connects TRBV2 to TRBJ1-4; a weak D match, TRBD1 (5 bases). The CDR3 spans 14 residues. Per the germline V gene, CDR1 is SNHLY and CDR2 is FYNNEI. Trimming took 2 bases from V and 8 from J, leaving 12 bases between them.

The chain recombines TRBV7-9 with TRBJ2-3; a possible D gene is TRBD2 (6 bases). This CDR3 contains 16 residues. Germline CDR1 reads SEHNR; CDR2 reads FQNEAQ (reference sequence). V dropped 5 bases and J dropped 2 bases, with 17 bases sitting between them. The CDR3 nucleotides are TGTGCCAGCAGCCACGGCCGGGGCGGGATCACAGATACGCAGTATTTT. As protein: CASSHGRGGITDTQYF.

This clone has only one observation. The rearrangement links TRBV6-6 to TRBJ1-1, with D possibly being TRBD1 (6 bases). There are 11 residues in the CDR3. Germline V gives CDR1 MNHNY, CDR2 SVGAGI (reference sequence). V lost 6 bases, J lost 5 bases, and 7 bases lay in between. The CDR3: CASRQGTEAFF. The CDR3 DNA follows: TGTGCCAGCAGACAGGGAACTGAAGCTTTCTTT.

The chain joins TRBV20-1 to TRBJ1-1; D is undetermined. The germline gives CDR1 DFQATT, CDR2 SNEGSKA (reference sequence). V was clipped by 3 bases and J by 11 bases, with 13 bases between them. The CDR3 contains 11 residues. In nucleotides, the CDR3 is TGCAGTGCTAGCCCCGGGGTAAGGGCTTTCTTT. This sequence encodes CSASPGVRAFF.

This chain connects TRBV2 to TRBJ1-3, with D possibly TRBD1 on 5 matching bases. Trimming took off 6 bases at V and 0 bases at J, with 9 bases between the two ends. The CDR3 totals 14 residues. Germline-derived CDR1 and CDR2 are SNHLY and FYNNEI. CDR3 nucleotides: TGTGCCAGCAGGGAACAGGTCTCTGGAAACACCATATATTTT. It is translated as CASREQVSGNTIYF.

The V call is TRBV6-5, the J call TRBJ2-1; D may be TRBD1 (6 bases). The CDR3 sequence is 15 residues long. CDR1 is MNHEY and CDR2 is SVGAGI in the germline V gene. V was trimmed by 2 bases and J by 2 bases, leaving 10 bases between them. The CDR3 sequence is CASSYSRGAYNEQFF. The DNA for the CDR3 is TGTGCCAGCAGTTACAGCAGGGGCGCCTACAATGAGCAGTTCTTC.

This clone was counted a single time. V usage is TRBV2 and J usage is TRBJ2-1; D gene ambiguous. From germline, CDR1 is SNHLY and CDR2 FYNNEI. V lost 6 bases and J 7 bases, leaving 13 bases between the germline ends. The CDR3 has 13 residues. This chain's CDR3 is CASRGFLGNEQFF. The CDR3 nucleotides are TGTGCCAGCAGGGGCTTTCTTGGTAATGAGCAGTTCTTC.

V usage is TRBV7-9 and J usage is TRBJ1-2, with D possibly being TRBD1 (6 bases). The V gene lost 4 bases and the J gene lost 8 bases, with 20 bases spanning the gap. CDR3 size: 15 residues. Looked up from germline, CDR1 is SEHNR and CDR2 is FQNEAQ (reference sequence). The CDR3 here is CASSSRNRVPLGYTF. For the CDR3, the DNA is TGTGCCAGCAGCTCAAGAAACAGGGTCCCTCTGGGCTACACCTTC.

The chain has TRBV7-9 and TRBJ2-1; TRBD2 matches at 8 bases. The CDR3 is 17 residues long. CDR1 and CDR2 from the germline V gene are SEHNR and FQNEAQ (reference sequence). Trimming took 2 bases from V and 9 from J; bases not matched to a gene: 15. The CDR3 here is CASSLTVKDGGGGEQFF. CDR3 DNA: TGTGCCAGCAGCTTAACGGTGAAGGACGGGGGGGGAGGTGAGCAGTTCTTC.

The V call is TRBV7-9, the J call TRBJ1-1; TRBD1 is a possible D gene (5 bases). Trimming stripped 5 bases from V and 5 bases from J, with 15 bases between. The germline gives CDR1 SEHNR, CDR2 FQNEAQ (reference sequence). The CDR3 contains 14 residues. CDR3 loop: CASSLKDQGTEAFF. DNA for the CDR3: TGTGCCAGCAGCCTTAAGGACCAGGGAACTGAAGCTTTCTTT.

The rearrangement uses TRBV7-8 and TRBJ2-7, with TRBD2 identical over 7 bases. V lost 5 bases and J lost 0; bases outside the gene matches: 10. CDR1 and CDR2 (germline): SGHVS, FQNEAQ. The CDR3 is made up of 16 amino acids. Here the CDR3 DNA reads TGTGCCAGCAGCCCCAACCTCGGGACTACCTCCTACGAGCAGTACTTC. Amino acids: CASSPNLGTTSYEQYF.

The chain employs TRBV7-2 and TRBJ1-4; D is ambiguous. V gave up 5 bases and J gave up 5 bases, with 12 bases separating them. The CDR3 covers 14 residues. Germline-derived CDR1 and CDR2 are SGHTA and FQGNSA. CDR3 DNA sequence: TGTGCCAGCAGCCCCCGAGGCTTGAATGAAAAACTGTTTTTT. It codes for CASSPRGLNEKLFF.

This clone appeared a single time. The V gene is TRBV20-1, the J gene TRBJ2-7; unclear D gene. CDR1 and CDR2 (germline): DFQATT, SNEGSKA (reference sequence). Trimming took off 2 bases at V and 4 bases at J, with 6 bases between the two ends. The CDR3 length is 11 residues. CDR3: CSARNGYEQYF. The CDR3 DNA reads as TGCAGTGCTAGAAACGGGTACGAGCAGTACTTC.

V gene TRBV13 combines with J gene TRBJ2-1; TRBD2 matches at 9 bases. The CDR3 covers 13 residues. The J segment lost 7 bases and the V segment lost 5 bases, leaving 3 bases of the junction unmatched. The germline V gene has CDR1 PRHDT and CDR2 FYEKMQ (reference sequence). CDR3 DNA: TGTGCCAGCAGCAAAGGACTAGCGAATGAGCAGTTCTTC. Protein sequence: CASSKGLANEQFF.

This chain connects TRBV15 to TRBJ2-3; 15 bases are shared with TRBD2. The junction had 2 bases not matched to a gene; V was cut back by 1 base and J by 3 bases. CDR1 LNHNV and CDR2 YYDKDF come from the germline V gene (reference sequence). The CDR3 is made up of 17 amino acids. CDR3: CATSRVGLAGGTDTQYF. In nucleotides, the CDR3 is TGTGCCACCAGCAGAGTCGGACTAGCGGGAGGGACAGATACGCAGTATTTT.

The chain joins TRBV6-6 to TRBJ1-1; D not certain. The CDR3 is made up of 14 amino acids. Germline lookup yields CDR1 MNHNY and CDR2 SVGAGI (reference sequence). Trimming stripped 6 bases from V and 0 bases from J, with 11 bases between. CDR3: CASSRTLMNTEAFF. As DNA, the CDR3 is TGTGCCAGCAGCCGCACCCTAATGAACACTGAAGCTTTCTTT.